This T cell receptor (beta chain) was obtained from a study of shared clonotypes between healthy human individuals. Whole-study context: Each donor's CD4 naive and CD4 memory cells filled three plates apiece, CD8 naive two, and CD8 memory one. General study results and limits: Roughly 5% of naive CD4 clonotypes were shared across a few donors. In contrast to clonotypes shared by all four donors, non-shared clonotypes had lower generation probabilities.

Genomic DNA of every subset was divided equally among multiple immunoSEQ plates. Clones were sequenced by immunoSEQ multiplex PCR, and TCRdb holds only the in-frame ones, with some missing. The table records about 820,000 clones, over 90% of them present only once. CD8 cells regarded as naive lacked CD45RO, were positively chosen for CCR7, and omitted terminally differentiated effector memory CD45RA+ cells. The ends lost 5 bases at V and 7 bases at J; junction bases unmatched: 3. Germline loops: CDR1 SGHTA, CDR2 FQGTGA. The CDR3 has 15 amino acids. Remarks on this clone: What it binds is unknown.

The clonotype comes from a young man in good health. The chain employs TRBV7-3 and TRBJ2-1; 15 nucleotides agree with TRBD2. The specimen was naive CD8+ T cells sorted from blood. This CDR3 reads CASSVGLAGGNEQFF. In DNA form, the CDR3 reads TGTGCCAGCAGCGTGGGACTAGCGGGGGGAAATGAGCAGTTCTTC.